The entry below describes one TCR beta chain. Its antigen is not known. This specimen comes from a study of T cells in Graves' hyperthyroidism and ophthalmopathy. Study conclusions and caveats: Blood shared most expanded thyroid clonotypes above 0.001.

V dropped 4 bases and J dropped 0 bases, with 4 bases sitting between them. Germline V gives CDR1 SGHDN, CDR2 FVKESK. CDR3 length: 13 residues. The investigators amplified TCR beta CDR3 regions from RNA transcripts. First-round RT-PCR targeting the TCR CDR3 was performed with the HTBI primer set. TCRdb re-called the multiplex PCR reads with MiXCR, one entry per CDR3 protein. The sample gives around 250,000 distinct CDR3 sequences, roughly 15% of which show up once; 10% to 15% is in the top ten. The material sequenced was blood. The chain couples TRBV14 to TRBJ1-3; D unresolved. The receptor's source is a woman aged 40 to 49 with Graves' hyperthyroidism that later progressed to Graves' ophthalmopathy. CDR3 sequence: CASSPYSGNTIYF. CDR3 coding DNA: TGTGCCAGCAGCCCCTACTCTGGAAACACCATATATTTT.